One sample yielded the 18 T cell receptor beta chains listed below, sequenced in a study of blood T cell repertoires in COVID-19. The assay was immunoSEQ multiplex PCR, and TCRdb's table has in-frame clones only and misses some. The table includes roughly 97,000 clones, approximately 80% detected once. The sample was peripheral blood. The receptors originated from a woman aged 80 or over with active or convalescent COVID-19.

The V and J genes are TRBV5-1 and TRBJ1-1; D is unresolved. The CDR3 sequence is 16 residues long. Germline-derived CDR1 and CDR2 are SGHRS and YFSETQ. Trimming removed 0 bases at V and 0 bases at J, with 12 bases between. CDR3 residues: CASSLGYTSMNTEAFF. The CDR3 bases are TGCGCCAGCAGCTTGGGTTACACCTCCATGAACACTGAAGCTTTCTTT.

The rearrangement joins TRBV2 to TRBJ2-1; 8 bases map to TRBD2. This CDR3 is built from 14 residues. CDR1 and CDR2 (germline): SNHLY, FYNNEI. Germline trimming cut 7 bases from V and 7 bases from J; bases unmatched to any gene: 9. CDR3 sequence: CASNPGLGVNEQFF. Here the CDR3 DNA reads TGTGCCAGCAATCCGGGACTAGGAGTTAATGAGCAGTTCTTC.

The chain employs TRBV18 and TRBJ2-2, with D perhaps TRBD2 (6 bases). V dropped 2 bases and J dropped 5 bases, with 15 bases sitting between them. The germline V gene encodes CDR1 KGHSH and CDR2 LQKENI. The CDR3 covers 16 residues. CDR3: CASSPTPEGSTGELFF. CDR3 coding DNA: TGTGCCAGCTCACCAACCCCGGAGGGCTCAACCGGGGAGCTGTTTTTT.

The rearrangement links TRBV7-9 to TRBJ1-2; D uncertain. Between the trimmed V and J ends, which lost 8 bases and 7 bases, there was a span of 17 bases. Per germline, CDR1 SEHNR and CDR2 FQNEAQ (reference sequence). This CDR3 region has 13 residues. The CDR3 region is CASAYSGEGGYTF. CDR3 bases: TGTGCCAGCGCCTACTCCGGGGAGGGTGGCTACACCTTC.

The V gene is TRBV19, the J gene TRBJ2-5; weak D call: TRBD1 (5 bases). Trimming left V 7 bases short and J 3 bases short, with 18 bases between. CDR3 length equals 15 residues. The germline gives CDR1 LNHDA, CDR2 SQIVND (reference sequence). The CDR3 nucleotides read TGTGCCAGTAAAGCCGCCAAGGGGCCAAAAGAGACCCAGTACTTC. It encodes CASKAAKGPKETQYF.

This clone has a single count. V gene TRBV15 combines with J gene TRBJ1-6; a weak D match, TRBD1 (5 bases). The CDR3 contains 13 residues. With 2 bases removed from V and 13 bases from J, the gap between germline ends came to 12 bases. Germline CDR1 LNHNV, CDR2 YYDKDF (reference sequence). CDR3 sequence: CATSRTRGTPLHF. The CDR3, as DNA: TGTGCCACCAGCAGAACCCGGGGGACGCCCCTCCACTTT. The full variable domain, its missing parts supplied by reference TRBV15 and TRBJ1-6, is DAMVIQNPRYQVTQFGKPVTLSCSQTLNHNVMYWYQQKSSQAPKLLFHYYDKDFNNEADTPDNFQSRRPNTSFCFLDIRSPGLGDTAMYLCATSRTRGTPLHFGNGTRLTVT.

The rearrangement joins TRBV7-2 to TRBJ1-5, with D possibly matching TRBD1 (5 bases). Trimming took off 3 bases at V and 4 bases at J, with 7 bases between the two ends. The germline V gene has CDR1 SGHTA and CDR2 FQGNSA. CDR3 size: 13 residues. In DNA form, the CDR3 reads TGTGCCAGCAGCTTCGGGGGGAATCAGCCCCAGCATTTT. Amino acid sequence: CASSFGGNQPQHF.

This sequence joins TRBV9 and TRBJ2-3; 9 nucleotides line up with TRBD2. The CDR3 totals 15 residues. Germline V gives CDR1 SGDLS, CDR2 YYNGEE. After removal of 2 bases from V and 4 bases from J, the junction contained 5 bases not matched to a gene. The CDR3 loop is CASSVQTSGPDTQYF. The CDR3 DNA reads TGTGCCAGCAGCGTCCAGACTAGCGGTCCAGATACGCAGTATTTT.

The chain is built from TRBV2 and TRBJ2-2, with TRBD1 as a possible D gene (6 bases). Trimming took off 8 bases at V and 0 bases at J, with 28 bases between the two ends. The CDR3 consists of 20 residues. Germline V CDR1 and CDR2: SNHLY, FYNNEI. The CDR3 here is CASPKQGSPLGRANTGELFF. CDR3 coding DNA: TGTGCCAGCCCAAAACAGGGATCCCCACTGGGCAGGGCGAACACCGGGGAGCTGTTTTTT.

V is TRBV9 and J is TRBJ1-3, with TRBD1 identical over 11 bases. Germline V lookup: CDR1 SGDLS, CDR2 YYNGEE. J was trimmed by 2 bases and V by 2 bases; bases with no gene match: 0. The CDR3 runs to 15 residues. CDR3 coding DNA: TGTGCCAGCAGCGTGGGACAGGGGGCTGGAAACACCATATATTTT. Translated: CASSVGQGAGNTIYF.

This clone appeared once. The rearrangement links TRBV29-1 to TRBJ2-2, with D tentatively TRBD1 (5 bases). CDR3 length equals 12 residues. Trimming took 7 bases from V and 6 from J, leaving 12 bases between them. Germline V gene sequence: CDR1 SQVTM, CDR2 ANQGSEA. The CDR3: CSGGSGSGELFF. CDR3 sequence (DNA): TGCAGCGGGGGTTCAGGGTCCGGGGAGCTGTTTTTT.

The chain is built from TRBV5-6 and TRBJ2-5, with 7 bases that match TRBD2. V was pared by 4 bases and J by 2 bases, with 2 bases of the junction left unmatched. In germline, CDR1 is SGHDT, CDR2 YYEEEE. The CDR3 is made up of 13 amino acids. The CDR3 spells CASSRGGQETQYF. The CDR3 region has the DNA TGTGCCAGCAGCCGCGGGGGTCAAGAGACCCAGTACTTC.

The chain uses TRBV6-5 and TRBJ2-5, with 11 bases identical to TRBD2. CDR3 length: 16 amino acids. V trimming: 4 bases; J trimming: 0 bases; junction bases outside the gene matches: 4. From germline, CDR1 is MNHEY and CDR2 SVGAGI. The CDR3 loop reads CASSLLAGAHQETQYF. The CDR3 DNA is TGTGCCAGCAGTTTACTAGCGGGGGCCCACCAAGAGACCCAGTACTTC.

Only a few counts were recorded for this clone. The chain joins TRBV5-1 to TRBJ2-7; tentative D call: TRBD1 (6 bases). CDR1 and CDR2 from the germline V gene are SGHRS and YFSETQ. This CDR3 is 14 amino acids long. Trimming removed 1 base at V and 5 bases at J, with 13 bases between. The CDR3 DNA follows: TGCGCCAGCAGCTTGCAGGGGACCCAAGACGAGCAGTACTTC. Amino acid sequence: CASSLQGTQDEQYF.

The CDR3 sequence: CASSISGGSSYEQYF. For the CDR3, the DNA is TGTGCCAGTAGTATAAGCGGGGGGAGCTCCTACGAGCAGTACTTC. V usage is TRBV19 and J usage is TRBJ2-7, with 9 bases lining up with TRBD2. J lost 0 bases, V lost 2 bases, and 2 bases had no gene match. The length of the CDR3 is 15 residues. Germline values: CDR1 LNHDA, CDR2 SQIVND (reference sequence). The whole variable domain, remainder taken from reference TRBV19 and TRBJ2-7, is DGGITQSPKYLFRKEGQNVTLSCEQNLNHDAMYWYRQDPGQGLRLIYYSQIVNDFQKGDIAEGYSVSREKKESFPLTVTSAQKNPTAFYLCASSISGGSSYEQYFGPGTRLTVT.

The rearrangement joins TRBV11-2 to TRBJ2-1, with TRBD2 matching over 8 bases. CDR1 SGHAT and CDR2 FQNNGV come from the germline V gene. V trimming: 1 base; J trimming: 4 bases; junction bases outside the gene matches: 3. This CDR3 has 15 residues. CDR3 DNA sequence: TGTGCCAGCAGCTTAGGTAGCGGGAATTACAATGAGCAGTTCTTC. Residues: CASSLGSGNYNEQFF.

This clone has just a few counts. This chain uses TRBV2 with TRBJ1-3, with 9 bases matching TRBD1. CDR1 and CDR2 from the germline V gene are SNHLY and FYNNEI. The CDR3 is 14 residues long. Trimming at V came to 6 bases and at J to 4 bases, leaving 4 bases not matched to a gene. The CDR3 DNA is TGTGCCAGCAGCCCCACAGGGGGCGGAAACACCATATATTTT. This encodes CASSPTGGGNTIYF. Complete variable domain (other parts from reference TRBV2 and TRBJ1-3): EPEVTQTPSHQVTQMGQEVILRCVPISNHLYFYWYRQILGQKVEFLVSFYNNEISEKSEIFDDQFSVERPDGSNFTLKIRSTKLEDSAMYFCASSPTGGGNTIYFGEGSWLTVV.

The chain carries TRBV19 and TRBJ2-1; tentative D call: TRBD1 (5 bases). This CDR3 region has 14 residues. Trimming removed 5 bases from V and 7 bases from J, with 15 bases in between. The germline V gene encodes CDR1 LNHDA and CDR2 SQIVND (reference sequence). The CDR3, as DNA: TGTGCCAGTAGTCCCCACCCAGGGAAGAATGAGCAGTTCTTC. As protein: CASSPHPGKNEQFF.